A single sample gave rise to the 22 T cell receptor beta chains below, sequenced in a study of beta chain features in type 1 diabetes. Expressed TCRB transcripts were sequenced, since all the RNA that had been isolated was reverse transcribed. Produced via immunoSEQ multiplex PCR; TCRdb's table is partial and in-frame only. The sample includes 250,000 or so clones, about 26% seen only once; the top ten take 3.5% to 4%. Sequencing was performed on central memory CD4+ T cells from blood. The receptors were gathered from a man aged 25-40 years in good health.

This clone was observed a handful of times. The rearrangement uses TRBV5-1 and TRBJ1-1; perhaps TRBD1 as D (5 bases). This CDR3 contains 14 residues. Trimming removed 3 bases at V and 7 bases at J, with 16 bases between. Germline V gene sequence: CDR1 SGHRS, CDR2 YFSETQ. The CDR3 DNA reads as TGCGCCAGCAGCTATGACAGCCCCAGCGGTGAAGCTTTCTTT. Protein sequence: CASSYDSPSGEAFF.

The V gene is TRBV5-1, the J gene TRBJ2-2; 11 bases agree with TRBD2. This CDR3 comprises 16 residues. The J segment lost 1 base and the V segment lost 3 bases, leaving 2 bases of the junction unmatched. The germline V gene encodes CDR1 SGHRS and CDR2 YFSETQ. The CDR3 DNA reads as TGCGCCAGCAGCTCCACTAGCGGGAGGAACACCGGGGAGCTGTTTTTT. Residues: CASSSTSGRNTGELFF.

This clone appeared a few times. The genes are TRBV5-6 and TRBJ2-1; D might be TRBD2 (6 bases). Trimming took 4 bases from V and 2 from J, leaving 10 bases between them. The CDR3 runs 14 residues. CDR1 is SGHDT and CDR2 is YYEEEE in the germline V gene. The CDR3 spells CASSLGLTYNEQFF. The CDR3 bases are TGTGCCAGCAGCCTGGGACTTACCTACAATGAGCAGTTCTTC.

This clone was observed a single time. The rearrangement joins TRBV30 to TRBJ1-3, with TRBD1 as a possible D gene (5 bases). The germline V gene encodes CDR1 GTSNPN and CDR2 SVGIG (reference sequence). Trimming removed 5 bases at V and 7 bases at J, with 12 bases between. This CDR3 spans 12 amino acids. As DNA, the CDR3 is TGTGCCTGGCAAGGGACCTCGAACACCATATATTTT. As protein: CAWQGTSNTIYF.

V is TRBV14 and J is TRBJ1-1; TRBD1 is a possible D gene (5 bases). V lost 8 bases, J lost 4 bases, and 17 bases lay in between. Germline values: CDR1 SGHDN, CDR2 FVKESK. There are 14 residues in the CDR3. In DNA, the CDR3 is TGTGCCAGCCCGAGGGCAGGGCCGGGCACTGAAGCTTTCTTT. This sequence encodes CASPRAGPGTEAFF.

This clone was observed a single time. The chain recombines TRBV9 with TRBJ2-3; D not resolved. Germline V gives CDR1 SGDLS, CDR2 YYNGEE. V was pared by 3 bases and J by 0 bases, with 14 bases between. There are 16 residues in the CDR3. CDR3 sequence (DNA): TGTGCCAGCAGCGCAGACCCCGTGACCAGCACAGATACGCAGTATTTT. It specifies CASSADPVTSTDTQYF.

This clone was found a few times. The chain uses TRBV2 and TRBJ2-7; TRBD2 aligns across 8 bases. V lost 4 bases to trimming and J lost 1 base; unmatched junction nucleotides: 6. Germline lookup yields CDR1 SNHLY and CDR2 FYNNEI. This CDR3 has 15 amino acids. The CDR3 spells CASSVLAGGSYEQYF. CDR3 DNA: TGTGCCAGCAGTGTTCTCGCGGGGGGTTCCTACGAGCAGTACTTC.

The CDR3 DNA is TGTGCCAGCAGTTACCCGGGGGAATTGGCCAAAAACATTCAGTACTTC. It is translated as CASSYPGELAKNIQYF. The chain is built from TRBV6-5 and TRBJ2-4, with a possible D match to TRBD2 (6 bases). The CDR3 consists of 16 residues. The V and J ends lost 2 bases and 1 base respectively, with 12 bases between them. CDR1 and CDR2 from the germline V gene are MNHEY and SVGAGI.

The chain recombines TRBV6-5 with TRBJ2-5, with 12 bases identical to TRBD2. V lost 4 bases and J lost 5; bases outside the gene matches: 5. The CDR3 loop spans 15 amino acids. Germline CDR1 is MNHEY and CDR2 is SVGAGI. Written as DNA, the CDR3 is TGTGCCAGCAGTTCCAAGACTAGCGGGAGTGAGACCCAGTACTTC. This sequence encodes CASSSKTSGSETQYF.

This clone was detected a few times. The CDR3 DNA reads TGTGCCAGCAGTGGGGCGGAAACTTACAATGAGCAGTTCTTC. Encoded protein: CASSGAETYNEQFF. The chain has TRBV2 and TRBJ2-1; D remains ambiguous. Germline-derived CDR1 and CDR2 are SNHLY and FYNNEI. The CDR3 spans 14 residues. Trimming cost V 4 bases and J 4 bases, with 11 bases left between them.

J is TRBJ2-5 and V is TRBV19; D is ambiguous. The CDR3 covers 15 residues. The ends were cut back, 1 base at V and 2 bases at J, with 11 bases in the middle. The germline CDR1 and CDR2 sequences are LNHDA and SQIVND (reference sequence). The CDR3 spells CASSIGGARQETQYF. The CDR3, as DNA: TGTGCCAGTAGTATAGGTGGAGCTCGGCAAGAGACCCAGTACTTC.

The chain joins TRBV28 to TRBJ2-3, with no clear D. Trimming stripped 6 bases from V and 2 bases from J, with 9 bases between. Germline V CDR1 and CDR2: MDHEN, SYDVKM. The CDR3 is made up of 13 amino acids. CDR3 nucleotides: TGTGCCAGCAGGGGAAGGGCCACAGATACGCAGTATTTT. The encoded protein is CASRGRATDTQYF.

The rearrangement joins TRBV30 to TRBJ2-2; D is uncertain. The V gene lost 2 bases and the J gene lost 7 bases, with 5 bases spanning the gap. Germline V gene data show CDR1 as GTSNPN and CDR2 as SVGIG (reference sequence). The CDR3 runs 11 residues. CDR3 in amino acids: CAWSHGGELFF. CDR3 nucleotides: TGTGCCTGGAGTCATGGCGGGGAGCTGTTTTTT.

This clone has only a few counts. The chain links TRBV29-1 to TRBJ2-3, with 9 positions matching TRBD1. CDR1 and CDR2 (germline): SQVTM, ANQGSEA. Unmatched junction bases numbered 2, after V lost 7 bases and J lost 0 bases. The CDR3 totals 13 residues. The CDR3 coding sequence is TGCAGCGGCGGACAGGGGAGCACAGATACGCAGTATTTT. This encodes CSGGQGSTDTQYF.

The V call is TRBV11-2, the J call TRBJ2-2; D remains unclear. The V end lost 5 bases, the J end lost 4 bases, and 14 bases lay between the germline ends. The CDR3 loop spans 15 amino acids. CDR1 is SGHAT and CDR2 is FQNNGV in the germline V gene. This chain's CDR3 is CASSPSTAGTGELFF. As DNA, the CDR3 is TGTGCCAGCAGCCCCAGTACGGCCGGCACCGGGGAGCTGTTTTTT. The whole variable domain, remainder taken from reference TRBV11-2 and TRBJ2-2, is EAGVAQSPRYKIIEKRQSVAFWCNPISGHATLYWYQQILGQGPKLLIQFQNNGVVDDSQLPKDRFSAERLKGVDSTLKIQPAKLEDSAVYLCASSPSTAGTGELFFGEGSRLTVL.

This chain joins TRBV5-1 and TRBJ2-5; 7 bases agree with TRBD1. V dropped 3 bases and J dropped 1; count of bases not matched to a gene: 6. Germline CDR1 reads SGHRS; CDR2 reads YFSETQ. This CDR3 is built from 15 residues. In DNA form, the CDR3 reads TGCGCCAGCAGCTCCCAGGGACAGTCCCAAGAGACCCAGTACTTC. It specifies CASSSQGQSQETQYF.

This chain links TRBV7-8 with TRBJ1-2; possibly TRBD1 for D (6 bases). Trimming left V 3 bases short and J 3 bases short, with 14 bases between. The CDR3 is 15 residues long. Germline V gene data show CDR1 as SGHVS and CDR2 as FQNEAQ. The CDR3 DNA sequence: TGTGCCAGCAGCTTTCATACAGGGAGTGACTATGGCTACACCTTC. This encodes CASSFHTGSDYGYTF.

The chain recombines TRBV29-1 with TRBJ1-2; D is uncertain. Trimming removed 4 bases at V and 6 bases at J, with 9 bases between. The CDR3 runs to 11 residues. Per germline, CDR1 SQVTM and CDR2 ANQGSEA. The CDR3 bases are TGCAGCGTTGGGGAATCTGATGGCTACACCTTC. It yields the protein CSVGESDGYTF.

V is TRBV5-4 and J is TRBJ1-3; TRBD1 is a possible D gene (5 bases). Trimming took 0 bases from V and 2 from J, leaving 9 bases between them. This CDR3 comprises 15 residues. Germline V gene data show CDR1 as SGHNT and CDR2 as YYREEE (reference sequence). DNA for the CDR3: TGTGCCAGCAGCTTGGCTCGGGGGGCTGGAAACACCATATATTTT. It codes for CASSLARGAGNTIYF.

The rearrangement joins TRBV9 to TRBJ2-1; a weak D match, TRBD2 (5 bases). Germline V gives CDR1 SGDLS, CDR2 YYNGEE. V was clipped by 0 bases and J by 0 bases, with 10 bases between them. The CDR3 contains 16 residues. The CDR3 nucleotides read TGTGCCAGCAGCGTAGGTCAGCGGACCTCCTACAATGAGCAGTTCTTC. It codes for CASSVGQRTSYNEQFF.

This clone was counted a few times. This chain joins TRBV2 and TRBJ1-5; D is unresolved. V lost 7 bases, J lost 4 bases, and 11 bases lay in between. Germline values: CDR1 SNHLY, CDR2 FYNNEI. The CDR3 spans 13 residues. CDR3 in DNA: TGTGCCAGCAAGGCGAGGGAAAATCAGCCCCAGCATTTT. Translation: CASKARENQPQHF.

This sequence joins TRBV29-1 and TRBJ1-4; 7 bases match TRBD1. After removal of 7 bases from V and 10 bases from J, the junction contained 9 bases not matched to a gene. CDR3 length: 12 residues. In germline, CDR1 is SQVTM, CDR2 ANQGSEA. The CDR3: CSAGEGAGKLFF. The CDR3, as DNA: TGCAGCGCCGGTGAGGGGGCGGGAAAACTGTTTTTT.